The clone carrying this TCR beta chain was detected many times. What it binds is unknown. The CDR3 has 16 residues. Trimming took off 2 bases at V and 1 base at J, with 12 bases between the two ends. Germline CDR1 and CDR2: MGHRA and YSYEKL. TCRdb analysed the RT-PCR reads with MiXCR anew, one entry per CDR3 protein. The repertoire has about 240,000 distinct CDR3 sequences, 9% to 15% of them found once; the top ten carry approximately 8.4%. This record belongs to a study of response to subunit inactivated influenza vaccine. Study outcomes and limitations: Authors suggested each seasonal flu vaccination may recruit only limited numbers of new T cells.

The sequence was obtained from a man aged 45 to 65 who received an inactivated influenza vaccine. The rearrangement links TRBV4-1 to TRBJ1-5; maybe TRBD1 (6 bases). This material consisted of non-naive T cells sorted from PBMCs, taken around two weeks before vaccination. The DNA of the CDR3 is TGCGCCAGCAGCCAACTGGGACAACCGAGCAATCAGCCCCAGCATTTT. As protein: CASSQLGQPSNQPQHF.